One T cell receptor (beta chain) is described in this entry. The data are from a study of blood T cell repertoires in COVID-19. Study summary: PBMCs, B-cell-depleted T cells, or T cells were the source of the cDNA or gDNA that made up the material.

Germline CDR1 GTSNPN, CDR2 SVGIG (reference sequence). V was trimmed by 2 bases and J by 6 bases, leaving 14 bases between them. The CDR3 contains 13 residues. Authors' methods: Using reference gene primer amplification, nucleated cell counts were estimated. Clones were read by immunoSEQ multiplex PCR, and TCRdb kept only the in-frame ones, dropping some. The V and J calls and clone size come from that table; D and trimming were worked out from the DNA. The sample includes about 270,000 clones, around 89% of them seen just once. All enrollees were about 18 to 89 years old and from about 25 US areas. Sequences were obtained from PBMCs or T cells enriched from blood (not recorded which). This TCR derives from a woman between 35 and 50 years old with acute COVID-19. J is TRBJ2-7 and V is TRBV30, with no clear D. The chain's CDR3 is CAWSRQVAGEQYV. CDR3 DNA: TGTGCCTGGAGTCGTCAGGTGGCAGGCGAGCAGTACGTC.